This T cell receptor beta chain was recovered during a study of blood T cell repertoires in COVID-19. Turning to the study itself: Italy, Spain and the United States were the sources of the convalescent and acute COVID-19 samples. PBMCs, B-cell-depleted T cells, or T cells provided the cDNA or gDNA that made up the material.

The V gene end was trimmed by 5 bases and the J gene end by 6 bases; junction bases not matched to a gene: 7. This CDR3 region has 13 residues. Germline-derived CDR1 and CDR2 are GTSNPN and SVGIG (reference sequence). In the authors' methods: Reference gene primer amplification gave nucleated cell count estimates. TCRdb's copy holds only in-frame clones and misses some; the assay was immunoSEQ multiplex PCR. The V and J calls and clone size were taken over from that table, and D and trimming were inferred from the DNA. This table holds roughly 280,000 clones, around 84% found once. Seattle's enrolled individuals joined amid active infection and were then monitored longitudinally.

The source is a woman aged 55-70 years with COVID-19, enrolled during active disease. Sequenced: peripheral blood. The V gene is TRBV30, the J gene TRBJ2-7, with TRBD1 matching 10 bases. This CDR3 reads CAWATGGGREQYF. The CDR3 DNA reads TGTGCCTGGGCGACAGGGGGCGGACGCGAGCAGTACTTC.